The present entry profiles one TCR beta chain with its context. Each subset's genomic DNA was split evenly across several immunoSEQ plates. Using immunoSEQ multiplex PCR, the repertoire was profiled, and TCRdb retains in-frame clones only, with some absent. Of 1.5 million to 2.5 million clones in the sample, about 95% are singletons; the top ten hold around 1.2%. Trimming left V 1 base short and J 4 bases short, with 10 bases between. The CDR3 covers 13 residues. CDR1 and CDR2 (germline): SQVTM, ANQGSEA. Naive CD8 cells lacked CD45RO and underwent positive selection for CCR7, leaving out terminally differentiated effector memory CD45RA+ cells. This sample was included in a study of shared clonotypes between healthy human individuals. As for the study in general: For every donor, three CD4 naive, three CD4 memory, two CD8 naive and one CD8 memory plates were used.

This receptor was obtained from a man aged 18 to 29 in good health. The sample was naive CD8+ T cells sorted from blood. The chain couples TRBV29-1 to TRBJ1-2, with D perhaps TRBD1 (5 bases). As DNA, the CDR3 is TGCAGCGTTGAAGGAGGGGTGGGCTATGGCTACACCTTC. Amino acid sequence: CSVEGGVGYGYTF.